The T cell receptor beta chain described here comes from a study of cytomegalovirus exposure and HLA in healthy donors. Study background: Earlier results showed 120 million or so unique TCR beta sequences derived from 150 million to 200 million T cells.

Researchers ran the PCR with 60 Vbeta and 13 Jbeta primers. Sequencing used immunoSEQ multiplex PCR; TCRdb keeps in-frame clones, though not all of them. The profile shows 250,000 to 350,000 clones, roughly 90% of them singletons. In the case of this clone: Its specificity is unknown.

Study-level findings and limits: As a later analysis revealed, most CMV-associated TCR beta chains appeared HLA-restricted.

CDR1 LNHDA and CDR2 SQIVND come from the germline V gene (reference sequence). V lost 7 bases to trimming and J lost 5 bases; unmatched junction nucleotides: 4. The CDR3 runs 13 residues. This receptor was taken from a man aged 40-50 years in good health and CMV-seropositive. J is TRBJ2-1 and V is TRBV19; 8 nucleotides agree with TRBD1. The specimen sequenced was PBMCs. CDR3 in amino acids: CASTRQGNNEQFF. The CDR3 DNA reads TGTGCCAGTACCCGACAGGGGAACAATGAGCAGTTCTTC.